A selection of T cell receptor beta chains follows, all from one sample in a study of T cell responses to AZD1222 COVID-19 vaccine. Method: immunoSEQ multiplex PCR; TCRdb's copy keeps in-frame clones and lacks some. The table includes about 110,000 clones, 94% detected once. This material consisted of peripheral blood, taken 28 days after the second AZD1222 dose. Receptors were obtained from an adult who received the AZD1222 COVID-19 vaccine. The CDR3 runs from the conserved cysteine through the conserved F or W. Fields, in order: clone size, D gene, J gene, V gene, CDR3 protein, CDR3 DNA. The D gene is left open where the match is weak. Clone size appears in some rows only: once, few, many, or a class for an expanded clone.

abundance: NA
d_gene: TRBD1
j_gene: TRBJ1-1
v_gene: TRBV7-9
CDR3aa: CASSLPQGETEAFF
CDR3nt: TGTGCCAGCAGCTTACCACAGGGGGAAACTGAAGCTTTCTTT

abundance: NA
d_gene: NA
j_gene: TRBJ2-7
v_gene: TRBV14
CDR3aa: CASGLAASYEQYF
CDR3nt: TGTGCCAGCGGACTCGCGGCATCCTACGAGCAGTACTTC

abundance: NA
d_gene: TRBD1
j_gene: TRBJ1-5
v_gene: TRBV19
CDR3aa: CASSKDRGGTYSNQPQHF
CDR3nt: TGTGCCAGTAGTAAGGACAGGGGGGGAACATATAGCAATCAGCCCCAGCATTTT

abundance: NA
d_gene: NA
j_gene: TRBJ2-7
v_gene: TRBV19
CDR3aa: CASSIDGGEQYF
CDR3nt: TGTGCCAGTAGTATTGACGGTGGCGAGCAGTACTTC

abundance: NA
d_gene: TRBD2
j_gene: TRBJ2-3
v_gene: TRBV2
CDR3aa: CASSEGLAGTDTQYF
CDR3nt: TGTGCCAGCAGTGAAGGACTAGCGGGAACAGATACGCAGTATTTT

abundance: NA
d_gene: NA
j_gene: TRBJ2-7
v_gene: TRBV30
CDR3aa: CAWRNRSSYEQYF
CDR3nt: TGTGCCTGGAGGAACAGAAGCTCCTACGAGCAGTACTTC

abundance: NA
d_gene: TRBD1
j_gene: TRBJ2-7
v_gene: TRBV7-8
CDR3aa: CASSSYTGQGQYF
CDR3nt: TGTGCCAGCAGCTCTTACACAGGACAGGGCCAGTACTTC

abundance: NA
d_gene: NA
j_gene: TRBJ1-5
v_gene: TRBV18
CDR3aa: CASRDAGPNQPQHF
CDR3nt: TGTGCCAGCCGGGACGCGGGCCCCAATCAGCCCCAGCATTTT

abundance: NA
d_gene: NA
j_gene: TRBJ2-7
v_gene: TRBV5-1
CDR3aa: CASSLAYEQYF
CDR3nt: TGCGCCAGCAGCCTTGCCTACGAGCAGTACTTC

abundance: NA
d_gene: NA
j_gene: TRBJ1-3
v_gene: TRBV2
CDR3aa: CASRQHGGPSGNTIYF
CDR3nt: TGTGCCAGCAGGCAACATGGCGGACCATCTGGAAACACCATATATTTT

abundance: NA
d_gene: NA
j_gene: TRBJ1-3
v_gene: TRBV19
CDR3aa: CASSIGTDSGNTIYF
CDR3nt: TGTGCCAGTAGTATAGGGACCGACTCTGGAAACACCATATATTTT

abundance: NA
d_gene: NA
j_gene: TRBJ1-2
v_gene: TRBV5-1
CDR3aa: CASSGLAWGGGDGYTF
CDR3nt: TGCGCCAGCAGCGGACTGGCGTGGGGGGGAGGAGATGGCTACACCTTC

abundance: NA
d_gene: TRBD1
j_gene: TRBJ1-2
v_gene: TRBV29-1
CDR3aa: CSVEAVGQDGYTF
CDR3nt: TGCAGCGTTGAAGCGGTCGGACAGGATGGCTACACCTTC

abundance: NA
d_gene: NA
j_gene: TRBJ1-1
v_gene: TRBV15
CDR3aa: CATSVGSGTEAFF
CDR3nt: TGTGCCACCAGCGTCGGATCAGGCACTGAAGCTTTCTTT

abundance: NA
d_gene: NA
j_gene: TRBJ2-7
v_gene: TRBV11-2
CDR3aa: CASSATPVEQYF
CDR3nt: TGTGCCAGCAGCGCCACCCCAGTCGAGCAGTACTTC

abundance: NA
d_gene: NA
j_gene: TRBJ2-2
v_gene: TRBV7-2
CDR3aa: CASSLGGATGELFF
CDR3nt: TGTGCCAGCAGCTTAGGCGGGGCCACCGGGGAGCTGTTTTTT

abundance: NA
d_gene: TRBD1
j_gene: TRBJ1-1
v_gene: TRBV18
CDR3aa: CASSPWGQSSNTEAFF
CDR3nt: TGTGCCAGCTCACCATGGGGACAGTCCTCGAACACTGAAGCTTTCTTT

abundance: NA
d_gene: NA
j_gene: TRBJ2-3
v_gene: TRBV2
CDR3aa: CATRGGHSTDTQYF
CDR3nt: TGTGCCACAAGGGGGGGGCACAGCACAGATACGCAGTATTTT

abundance: NA
d_gene: NA
j_gene: TRBJ2-2
v_gene: TRBV5-1
CDR3aa: CASSSSPQGRELFF
CDR3nt: TGCGCCAGCAGCTCGAGCCCTCAGGGAAGGGAGCTGTTTTTT

abundance: NA
d_gene: NA
j_gene: TRBJ2-2
v_gene: TRBV6-5
CDR3aa: CASSRGRNTGELFF
CDR3nt: TGTGCCAGCAGTAGAGGACGGAACACCGGGGAGCTGTTTTTT

abundance: NA
d_gene: NA
j_gene: TRBJ1-1
v_gene: TRBV6-2/TRBV6-3
CDR3aa: CASSYGSEAFF
CDR3nt: TGTGCCAGCAGTTACGGATCTGAAGCTTTCTTT

abundance: once
d_gene: NA
j_gene: TRBJ1-1
v_gene: TRBV29-1
CDR3aa: CSVEPGFEDPFF
CDR3nt: TGCAGCGTTGAACCCGGGTTTGAGGATCCTTTCTTT

abundance: NA
d_gene: TRBD1
j_gene: TRBJ1-6
v_gene: TRBV2
CDR3aa: CASRADRDNSPLHF
CDR3nt: TGTGCCAGCAGGGCGGACAGGGATAATTCACCCCTCCACTTT

abundance: NA
d_gene: NA
j_gene: TRBJ2-7
v_gene: TRBV12-5
CDR3aa: CASGYGEPYEQYF
CDR3nt: TGTGCTAGTGGTTACGGGGAACCCTACGAGCAGTACTTC

abundance: NA
d_gene: NA
j_gene: TRBJ1-4
v_gene: TRBV2
CDR3aa: CASSLTAILATNEKLFF
CDR3nt: TGTGCCAGCAGCCTGACAGCGATCTTGGCTACTAATGAAAAACTGTTTTTT